This T cell receptor (beta chain) was captured in a study of blood T cell repertoires in COVID-19. Turning to the study itself: Acute-phase and convalescent COVID-19 samples originated in the United States, Italy and Spain. PBMCs, B-cell-depleted T cells, or T cells were the source of the cDNA or gDNA that made up the material.

Cohort 3 donors counted as recovered after two negative PCRs, clearance, or resolved symptoms. Assay: immunoSEQ multiplex PCR; the TCRdb copy retains only in-frame clones and omits some. The sample consists of 200,000 to 250,000 clones, roughly 84% of them appearing once. CDR1 is LNHDA and CDR2 is SQIVND in the germline V gene (reference sequence). The CDR3 is 13 residues long. V was trimmed by 5 bases and J by 4 bases, leaving 10 bases between them. The rearrangement joins TRBV19 to TRBJ2-3; possibly TRBD2 for D (6 bases). The receptor comes from a middle-aged woman who had recovered from COVID-19. Sequences were obtained from PBMCs or T cells enriched from blood (not recorded which). The CDR3 DNA reads as TGTGCCAGTAGTGTCGGAGGGCCAGATACGCAGTATTTT. This gives the protein CASSVGGPDTQYF.